The next 19 T cell receptor beta chains were all read from a single sample in a study of control samples from healthy donors and cancer patients. Using immunoSEQ multiplex PCR, the repertoire was profiled, and TCRdb retains in-frame clones only, with some absent. The table lists 130,000 to 150,000 clones, just under 95% of them singletons. Material: PBMCs. The receptor set was obtained from a man aged 55 to 70 with colorectal cancer.

The rearrangement uses TRBV6-2 or TRBV6-3 and TRBJ2-7; D gene ambiguous. The CDR3 spans 12 residues. Germline CDR1 MNHEY, CDR2 SVGEGT. V was shortened by 4 bases and J by 2 bases, with 6 bases between the two germline ends. DNA of the CDR3: TGTGCCAGCAGTTCCCTTGCCTACGAGCAGTACTTC. Translated, it gives CASSSLAYEQYF.

The chain uses TRBV29-1 and TRBJ2-7, with 7 positions matching TRBD1. The V gene end was trimmed by 7 bases and the J gene end by 2 bases; junction bases not matched to a gene: 14. This CDR3 is built from 15 residues. In germline, CDR1 is SQVTM, CDR2 ANQGSEA. CDR3: CSANYRDSNAYEQYF. The CDR3, as DNA: TGCAGCGCTAATTACCGGGACAGTAATGCCTACGAGCAGTACTTC.

The rearrangement uses TRBV24-1 and TRBJ1-5; the match to TRBD1 covers 8 bases. V was clipped by 4 bases and J by 5 bases; unmatched bases: 9. The CDR3 runs to 16 residues. Germline V gives CDR1 KGHDR, CDR2 SFDVKD. CDR3 amino acids: CATSDRGQGPYQPQHF. DNA for the CDR3: TGTGCCACCAGTGACCGAGGACAGGGCCCCTATCAGCCCCAGCATTTT.

The chain uses TRBV5-1 and TRBJ2-3; TRBD2 is a possible D gene (6 bases). Germline loops: CDR1 SGHRS, CDR2 YFSETQ. The CDR3 contains 14 residues. The V end was cut by 4 bases, the J end by 2 bases, with 11 bases between. The CDR3 nucleotides are TGCGCCAGCAGCCCCGCGGGGAACACAGATACGCAGTATTTT. Its protein product is CASSPAGNTDTQYF.

The chain has TRBV30 and TRBJ2-2; 7 positions match TRBD2. The CDR3 contains 13 residues. Germline CDR1 reads GTSNPN; CDR2 reads SVGIG (reference sequence). V gave up 3 bases and J gave up 5 bases; unmatched junction bases: 3. The CDR3 is CAWRRGTTGELFF. In DNA form, the CDR3 reads TGTGCCTGGAGGCGGGGGACGACCGGGGAGCTGTTTTTT.

The chain employs TRBV5-4 and TRBJ2-5; 7 bases line up with TRBD2. V shed 1 base and J 2 bases; nucleotides not matched to a gene: 5. This CDR3 has 15 residues. The germline V gene encodes CDR1 SGHNT and CDR2 YYREEE (reference sequence). The CDR3 DNA sequence: TGTGCCAGCAGCTTGTGGGGGGGAACACAAGAGACCCAGTACTTC. Its protein product is CASSLWGGTQETQYF.

The chain employs TRBV11-2 and TRBJ2-7; 8 bases are a match to TRBD1. J lost 5 bases, V lost 4 bases, and 10 bases had no gene match. Per germline, CDR1 SGHAT and CDR2 FQNNGV. This CDR3 region has 15 residues. The CDR3 sequence: CASSSYVGQAHEQYF. The CDR3 region has the DNA TGTGCCAGCAGCTCGTATGTGGGACAGGCCCACGAGCAGTACTTC.

CDR3 DNA sequence: TGTGCCAGCAGGGGCCCGGGGCAGACTGAAGCTTTCTTT. Translating it yields CASRGPGQTEAFF. V is TRBV2 and J is TRBJ1-1; D perhaps matches TRBD1 (5 bases). The V end lost 6 bases, the J end lost 5 bases, and 13 bases lay between the germline ends. CDR1 and CDR2 from the germline V gene are SNHLY and FYNNEI. The CDR3 spans 13 residues.

The V and J genes are TRBV5-8 and TRBJ2-5, with D maybe TRBD1 (5 bases). This CDR3 comprises 14 residues. V was clipped by 3 bases and J by 1 base, with 10 bases between them. Looked up from germline, CDR1 is SGHTS and CDR2 is YDEGEE. The CDR3 DNA reads TGTGCCAGCAGCTGGGGCGGCTTCCAAGAGACCCAGTACTTC. Amino acid sequence: CASSWGGFQETQYF.

Note on this clone: One end of the junction fails to match germline, which may point to a read error. This chain links TRBV5-1 with TRBJ2-5, with TRBD2 matching over 10 bases. The CDR3 spans 14 residues. Germline V lookup: CDR1 SGHRS, CDR2 YFSETQ. The CDR3 reads CASSLTSGVEIQYF. CDR3 coding DNA: TGCGCCAGCAGCTTGACTAGCGGGGTGGAGATCCAGTACTTC.

The chain employs TRBV6-2 or TRBV6-3 and TRBJ2-7; 12 nucleotides agree with TRBD1. J lost 1 base, V lost 6 bases, and 7 bases had no gene match. The CDR3 is 16 residues long. CDR1 is MNHEY and CDR2 is SVGEGT in the germline V gene. In nucleotides, the CDR3 is TGTGCCAGCAGCCTAGGGGGACAGGGGGCTTCCTACGAGCAGTACTTC. Protein sequence: CASSLGGQGASYEQYF.

The chain links TRBV3-1 (or the pseudogene TRBV3-2) to TRBJ2-3; 7 positions agree with TRBD2. V lost 4 bases to trimming and J lost 5 bases; unmatched junction nucleotides: 6. The CDR3 loop spans 14 amino acids. The germline CDR1 and CDR2 sequences are LGHDT and YNNKEL (reference sequence). CDR3: CASSPTSSKDTQYF. The CDR3 bases are TGTGCCAGCAGCCCGACTAGCTCGAAAGATACGCAGTATTTT.

The V and J genes are TRBV3-1 (or the pseudogene TRBV3-2) and TRBJ2-7, with 7 positions matching TRBD1. This CDR3 has 16 amino acids. V lost 0 bases, J lost 4 bases, and 9 bases stayed unmatched. The germline CDR1 and CDR2 sequences are LGHDT and YNNKEL (reference sequence). The CDR3, as DNA: TGTGCCAGCAGCCAAGATTTGGGACAGCGCCCTTACGAGCAGTACTTC. It is translated as CASSQDLGQRPYEQYF.

V usage is TRBV7-2 and J usage is TRBJ2-7, with 10 positions matching TRBD2. Trimming took 1 base from V and 3 from J; bases not matched to a gene: 3. The CDR3 loop spans 15 amino acids. Per the germline V gene, CDR1 is SGHTA and CDR2 is FQGNSA. The CDR3 coding sequence is TGTGCCAGCAGCTTAGACCGGACTAGCGGCTACGAGCAGTACTTC. As protein: CASSLDRTSGYEQYF.

The sample holds one count of this clone. This chain uses TRBV7-2 with TRBJ1-1; D remains unclear. The V end was cut by 1 base, the J end by 1 base, with 7 bases between. Germline V CDR1 and CDR2: SGHTA, FQGNSA. There are 14 residues in the CDR3. CDR3 protein: CASSLGSRNTEAFF. The CDR3 DNA follows: TGTGCCAGCAGCTTAGGTTCGCGGAACACTGAAGCTTTCTTT.

V usage is TRBV19 and J usage is TRBJ1-5; TRBD1 is a possible D gene (5 bases). V was trimmed by 1 base and J by 5 bases, leaving 9 bases between them. Per germline, CDR1 LNHDA and CDR2 SQIVND (reference sequence). The CDR3 totals 14 residues. The CDR3 sequence: CASSIATDHQPQHF. The DNA for the CDR3 is TGTGCCAGTAGTATAGCGACAGATCATCAGCCCCAGCATTTT.

A single count supports this clone. CDR3 DNA: TGTGCCAGCAGGCCCTTCGGGGAATCCTACGAGCAGTACTTC. It is translated as CASRPFGESYEQYF. The rearrangement links TRBV5-6 to TRBJ2-7; maybe TRBD2 (5 bases). The CDR3 contains 14 residues. CDR1 is SGHDT, CDR2 YYEEEE, per germline. V lost 5 bases and J 1 base, leaving 13 bases between the germline ends.

The genes are TRBV6-6 and TRBJ2-6; 9 bases map to TRBD1. Germline CDR1 reads MNHNY; CDR2 reads SVGAGI (reference sequence). V shed 5 bases and J 0 bases; nucleotides not matched to a gene: 5. The CDR3 has 17 amino acids. The CDR3 sequence is CASSRDRVSSGANVLTF. Here the CDR3 DNA reads TGTGCCAGCAGTCGGGACAGGGTAAGCTCTGGGGCCAACGTCCTGACTTTC.

The gene calls are TRBV6-6 and TRBJ1-5, with 8 bases identical to TRBD1. Looked up from germline, CDR1 is MNHNY and CDR2 is SVGAGI (reference sequence). The CDR3 extends over 15 amino acids. Trimming at V came to 0 bases and at J to 9 bases, leaving 7 bases not matched to a gene. The CDR3 coding sequence is TGTGCCAGCAGTTACTCGAGGGACAGGCACCGGCCCCAGCATTTT. This encodes CASSYSRDRHRPQHF.